The rows below give T cell receptor beta chains drawn from one sample of a study of human T cells and chemical hapten exposure. TCRdb processed the RACE reads anew with MiXCR; each CDR3 protein has one entry. This sample has tens of thousands of distinct CDR3 sequences, with over 9% found just once. The sample in question was whole blood, obtained in connection with sensitization to the hapten diphenylcyclopropenone (DPC). The origin of the receptors is a woman aged 50 to 60 with alopecia areata. Some clones in this sample may be carry-over from other donors' samples. Each CDR3 is given with its conserved first and last residue. Fields, in order: J gene, V gene, D gene, clone size, CDR3 protein, CDR3 DNA. D genes are given only for firm matches. Rows give clone size only sometimes, using once, few, many, or a class for an expanded clone.

TRBJ2-5 TRBV7-9 . . CASSLGTQYF TGTGCCAGCAGCTTGGGGACCCAGTACTTC
TRBJ1-5 TRBV7-9 . many CASSLESHNQPQHF TGTGCCAGCAGCTTAGAGTCTCACAATCAGCCCCAGCATTTT
TRBJ2-3 TRBV19 . few CASSDFTDTQYF TGTGCCAGTAGTGACTTCACAGATACGCAGTATTTT
TRBJ2-1 TRBV18 . . CASSPSTGFNEQFF TGTGCCAGCTCACCATCAACAGGTTTCAATGAGCAGTTCTTC
TRBJ1-2 TRBV29-1 TRBD1 . CSASTGGDYGYTF TGCAGCGCATCGACAGGGGGTGACTATGGCTACACCTTC
TRBJ2-5 TRBV5-6 . few CATNRAAQETQYF TGTGCCACCAACCGGGCAGCTCAAGAGACCCAGTACTTC
TRBJ2-5 TRBV5-1 TRBD2 many CASRKLGTSGETQYF TGCGCCAGCAGAAAACTCGGGACTAGCGGAGAGACCCAGTACTTC
TRBJ2-3 TRBV18 . few CASSPTSTDTQYF TGTGCCAGCTCCCCGACTAGCACAGATACGCAGTATTTT
TRBJ2-3 TRBV27 . many CASSLSQQGPDTQYF TGTGCCAGCAGTTTATCTCAGCAAGGCCCAGATACGCAGTATTTT
TRBJ2-7 TRBV7-3 . few CASSSYGTRKYF TGTGCCAGCAGCTCCTACGGGACAAGGAAATACTTC
TRBJ2-1 TRBV7-9 TRBD2 many CASRAPQAGVFNEQFF TGTGCCAGCAGGGCCCCCCAGGCGGGAGTATTCAATGAGCAGTTCTTC
TRBJ2-1 TRBV6-2/TRBV6-3 . . CASSYSSGVAPNEQFF TGTGCCAGCAGTTACTCCTCCGGGGTAGCACCCAATGAGCAGTTCTTC
TRBJ2-4 TRBV7-3 . . CASSPSGGKNIQYF TGTGCCAGCAGCCCATCGGGCGGCAAAAACATTCAGTACTTC
TRBJ2-7 TRBV10-1 TRBD1 many CASSRDRGYEQYF TGCGCCAGCAGCCGGGACAGGGGGTACGAGCAGTACTTC
TRBJ1-1 TRBV5-4 TRBD1 . CASSKPGQGMANTEAFF TGTGCCAGCAGCAAACCGGGACAGGGGATGGCGAACACTGAAGCTTTCTTT
TRBJ2-5 TRBV10-3 . . CATGEETQYF TGTGCCACAGGGGAAGAGACCCAGTACTTC
TRBJ2-7 TRBV6-5 . . CASKPSSLWREQYF TGTGCCAGCAAGCCTAGCTCACTTTGGCGCGAGCAGTACTTC
TRBJ1-4 TRBV18 . few CASSPGDPSRGKLFF TGTGCCAGCTCACCGGGGGACCCCTCGCGTGGGAAACTGTTTTTT
TRBJ2-2 TRBV27 . . CASSFSGDTGELFF TGTGCCAGCAGTTTTTCGGGGGACACCGGGGAGCTGTTTTTT
TRBJ1-4 TRBV6-4 . few CASIPGATNEKLFF TGTGCCAGCATCCCAGGGGCAACTAATGAAAAACTGTTTTTT
TRBJ2-7 TRBV6-5 TRBD2 . CASSYSFKGGSWEQYF TGTGCCAGCAGTTACTCGTTCAAAGGCGGGAGTTGGGAGCAGTACTTC
TRBJ2-5 TRBV7-7 . many CASSLGSGYRWTQYF TGTGCTAGCAGCTTAGGGTCCGGGTACAGGTGGACCCAGTACTTC
TRBJ2-3 TRBV5-1 TRBD1 . CASSLRTGLDTQYF TGCGCCAGCAGCTTGAGGACAGGGCTAGATACGCAGTATTTT
TRBJ2-5 TRBV6-5 . . CASRRTATGETQYF TGTGCCAGCAGGAGGACCGCGACTGGAGAGACCCAGTACTTC
TRBJ2-7 TRBV29-1 TRBD1 few CSAGGQGSYEQYF TGCAGCGCGGGGGGACAGGGCTCCTACGAGCAGTACTTC
TRBJ2-7 TRBV4-3 TRBD1 few CASSQDPGQGYEQYF TGCGCCAGCAGCCAAGATCCGGGACAGGGGTACGAGCAGTACTTC
TRBJ1-1 TRBV2 TRBD1 . CASSEAAPADRANLNTEAFF TGTGCCAGCAGTGAAGCCGCCCCGGCGGACAGGGCCAACCTAAACACTGAAGCTTTCTTT
TRBJ2-5 TRBV4-3 . . CASSQDYQETQYF TGCGCCAGCAGCCAAGATTACCAGGAGACCCAGTACTTC
TRBJ1-4 TRBV20-1 . few CSARGSPMVEKLFF TGCAGTGCTAGAGGTTCCCCGATGGTGGAAAAACTGTTTTTT
TRBJ2-7 TRBV6-5 . many CASSTGRGLYEQYF TGTGCCAGCAGTACAGGGCGGGGACTCTACGAGCAGTACTTC
TRBJ1-1 TRBV29-1 TRBD1 . CSGWDSNTEAFF TGCAGCGGTTGGGACAGCAACACTGAAGCTTTCTTT
TRBJ2-7 TRBV21-1 . . CASNHRGRNHEQYF TGTGCCAGCAATCACAGGGGGCGCAACCACGAGCAGTACTTC
TRBJ2-5 TRBV24-1 . . CATSDPARSRGTQYF TGTGCCACCAGTGACCCCGCCAGGTCCCGTGGGACCCAGTACTTC
TRBJ2-4 TRBV18 TRBD2 few CASSLQTSGTKNIQYF TGTGCCAGCTCACTCCAGACTAGCGGGACTAAAAACATTCAGTACTTC
TRBJ2-2 TRBV11-2 . few CASSLGGRPNTGELFF TGTGCCAGCAGCTTAGGGGGCAGGCCGAACACCGGGGAGCTGTTTTTT
TRBJ2-5 TRBV12-3/TRBV12-4 TRBD2 many CASSLRGVAGQETQYF TGTGCCAGCAGTCTCCGAGGGGTAGCGGGGCAAGAGACCCAGTACTTC
TRBJ1-6 TRBV6-6 . few CASSTQGSSPLHF TGTGCCAGCAGCACCCAGGGGAGTTCACCCCTCCACTTT
TRBJ2-3 TRBV6-6 TRBD2 . CASRESGADTQYF TGTGCCAGCAGGGAGAGCGGGGCAGATACGCAGTATTTT
TRBJ2-3 TRBV11-2 . . CASSPRAITDTQYF TGTGCCAGCAGCCCCAGGGCCATCACAGATACGCAGTATTTT
TRBJ2-1 TRBV7-2 TRBD2 . CASSPAGLAGGSYNEQFF TGTGCCAGCAGCCCCGCCGGACTAGCGGGAGGATCCTACAATGAGCAGTTCTTC
TRBJ2-3 TRBV29-1 TRBD2 few CSATSRASTDTQYF TGCAGCGCGACTAGCAGAGCTAGCACAGATACGCAGTATTTT
TRBJ1-1 TRBV4-1 . few CASYGGASLNTEAFF TGCGCCAGCTATGGGGGGGCGAGTTTGAACACTGAAGCTTTCTTT
TRBJ2-4 TRBV5-1 . . CASSPSGLAKNIQYF TGCGCCAGCAGCCCTTCGGGGTTAGCCAAAAACATTCAGTACTTC
TRBJ2-3 TRBV18 . few CASSGSTDTQYF TGTGCCAGCTCAGGCAGCACAGATACGCAGTATTTT
TRBJ1-1 TRBV6-4 . . CASSGGMGTEAFF TGTGCCAGCAGTGGGGGGATGGGGACTGAAGCTTTCTTT
TRBJ1-1 TRBV20-1 . . CSARAPSAGGVGLDTEAFF TGCAGTGCTAGAGCCCCTTCCGCCGGGGGGGTGGGCCTGGACACTGAAGCTTTCTTT
TRBJ1-1 TRBV6-6 . few CASSYGAATEAFF TGTGCCAGCAGTTACGGGGCAGCAACTGAAGCTTTCTTT
TRBJ2-5 TRBV5-6 TRBD2 few CASSPGGLAGGKTQYF TGTGCCAGCAGCCCCGGGGGGCTAGCGGGAGGAAAGACCCAGTACTTC
TRBJ2-1 TRBV7-7 TRBD1 . CASSLGTGGFNEQFF TGTGCTAGCAGCCTCGGGACAGGGGGCTTCAATGAGCAGTTCTTC
TRBJ2-3 TRBV29-1 . many CSVEQGGTDTQYF TGCAGCGTCGAGCAGGGAGGCACAGATACGCAGTATTTT
TRBJ2-7 TRBV3-1 TRBD2 few CASSQSGTSGDEQYF TGTGCCAGCAGCCAATCCGGGACTAGCGGCGACGAGCAGTACTTC
TRBJ2-7 TRBV7-9 . . CASRPLGEQYF TGTGCCAGCAGACCCTTAGGCGAGCAGTACTTC
TRBJ1-1 TRBV11-2 . few CASSSKTRLNTEAFF TGTGCCAGCAGCTCGAAAACGAGATTGAACACTGAAGCTTTCTTT
TRBJ2-5 TRBV5-1 . few CASSLVVDETQYF TGCGCCAGCAGCTTGGTAGTAGACGAGACCCAGTACTTC
TRBJ2-1 TRBV20-1 . . CSARDLRLAYNEQFF TGCAGTGCTAGAGATCTGCGACTAGCCTACAATGAGCAGTTCTTC
TRBJ2-4 TRBV20-1 . few CSATTGVSTPYF TGCAGTGCCACCACCGGGGTTAGCACCCCGTACTTC
TRBJ2-7 TRBV28 . . CASSPIDRTGEEQYF TGTGCCAGCAGTCCTATCGACAGGACCGGCGAGGAGCAGTACTTC
TRBJ1-5 TRBV2 . . CASSTQKGPNQPQHF TGTGCCAGCAGCACACAAAAGGGACCCAATCAGCCCCAGCATTTT
TRBJ1-6 TRBV6-2/TRBV6-3 TRBD1 few CASRPPDRALPLHF TGTGCCAGCAGACCTCCGGACAGGGCGCTACCCCTCCACTTT